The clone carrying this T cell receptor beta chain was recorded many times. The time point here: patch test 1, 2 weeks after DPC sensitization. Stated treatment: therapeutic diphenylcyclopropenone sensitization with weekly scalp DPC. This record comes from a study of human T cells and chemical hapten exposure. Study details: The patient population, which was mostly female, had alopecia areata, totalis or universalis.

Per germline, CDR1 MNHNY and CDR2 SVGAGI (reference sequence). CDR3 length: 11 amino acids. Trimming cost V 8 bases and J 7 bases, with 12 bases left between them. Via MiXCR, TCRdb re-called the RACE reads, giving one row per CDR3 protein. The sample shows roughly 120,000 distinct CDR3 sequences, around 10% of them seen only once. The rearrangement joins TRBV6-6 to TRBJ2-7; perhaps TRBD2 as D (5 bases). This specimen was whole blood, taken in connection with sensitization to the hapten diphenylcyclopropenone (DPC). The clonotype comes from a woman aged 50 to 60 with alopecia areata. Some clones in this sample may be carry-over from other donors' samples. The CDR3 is CASGTGWEQYF. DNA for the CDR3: TGTGCCAGCGGAACGGGGTGGGAGCAGTACTTC.